A selection of T cell receptor beta chains follows, all from one sample in a study of a mutant IDH1 vaccine in newly diagnosed glioma. Which antigens these TCRs recognize remains unknown. The table came from immunoSEQ multiplex PCR; TCRdb's copy has only in-frame clones and leaves some out. The sample holds about 60,000 clones; roughly 80% are singletons and the top ten take approximately 3.8%. The source was PBMCs, collected from a glioma patient whose treatment included an IDH1 peptide vaccine. All receptors derive from a man under 40 with glioma. The CDR3 runs from the conserved cysteine through the conserved F or W. The D gene is left open where the match is weak. Clone size is not always given. Where it is, it says once, few, many or a class for expanded clones.

clone_size: -; v_call: TRBV7-9; j_call: TRBJ2-2; d_call: -; cdr3_aa: CASSLRRGTGELFF; cdr3_nt: TGTGCCAGCAGCCTAAGAAGGGGCACCGGGGAGCTGTTTTTT
clone_size: -; v_call: TRBV6-5; j_call: TRBJ1-1; d_call: -; cdr3_aa: CASSYRALNTEAFF; cdr3_nt: TGTGCCAGCAGCTACCGGGCCTTGAACACTGAAGCTTTCTTT
clone_size: -; v_call: TRBV10-3; j_call: TRBJ2-1; d_call: -; cdr3_aa: CASGPSVNEQFF; cdr3_nt: TGTGCCAGCGGACCATCAGTCAATGAGCAGTTCTTC
clone_size: -; v_call: TRBV5-1; j_call: TRBJ2-5; d_call: -; cdr3_aa: CASSGQLQETQYF; cdr3_nt: TGCGCCAGCTCCGGACAGCTCCAAGAGACCCAGTACTTC
clone_size: -; v_call: TRBV19; j_call: TRBJ2-2; d_call: -; cdr3_aa: CASSEIGGANTGELFF; cdr3_nt: TGTGCCAGTAGTGAAATAGGCGGGGCGAACACCGGGGAGCTGTTTTTT
clone_size: -; v_call: TRBV30; j_call: TRBJ2-3; d_call: -; cdr3_aa: CAWSVSGGQADTQYF; cdr3_nt: TGTGCCTGGAGTGTAAGTGGGGGCCAGGCAGATACGCAGTATTTT
clone_size: -; v_call: TRBV20-1; j_call: TRBJ1-2; d_call: -; cdr3_aa: CSASNNYGYTF; cdr3_nt: TGCAGTGCTAGTAATAACTATGGCTACACCTTC
clone_size: -; v_call: TRBV5-1; j_call: TRBJ1-2; d_call: -; cdr3_aa: CASSLRRDTSYGYTF; cdr3_nt: TGCGCCAGCAGCTTGCGACGAGATACGAGCTATGGCTACACCTTC
clone_size: once; v_call: TRBV7-6; j_call: TRBJ2-5; d_call: -; cdr3_aa: CASSVVGYQETQYF; cdr3_nt: TGTGCCAGCAGCGTTGTCGGGTACCAAGAGACCCAGTACTTC
clone_size: -; v_call: TRBV19; j_call: TRBJ1-1; d_call: -; cdr3_aa: CASSPNGWREAFF; cdr3_nt: TGTGCCAGTAGCCCCAATGGGTGGAGAGAAGCTTTCTTT
clone_size: -; v_call: TRBV7-9; j_call: TRBJ1-3; d_call: -; cdr3_aa: CASSSYPARTVPSGNTIYF; cdr3_nt: TGTGCCAGCAGCTCGTACCCCGCTAGGACAGTACCCTCTGGAAACACCATATATTTT
clone_size: -; v_call: TRBV4-2; j_call: TRBJ2-5; d_call: -; cdr3_aa: CASSQAQGGWETQYF; cdr3_nt: TGTGCCAGCAGCCAAGCCCAAGGAGGCTGGGAGACCCAGTACTTC
clone_size: -; v_call: TRBV5-4; j_call: TRBJ1-2; d_call: -; cdr3_aa: CASTSSPGEGVGGGYTF; cdr3_nt: TGTGCCAGCACTTCGAGCCCCGGGGAGGGGGTAGGCGGTGGCTACACCTTC
clone_size: -; v_call: TRBV11-2; j_call: TRBJ2-7; d_call: -; cdr3_aa: CASSREHGALEQYF; cdr3_nt: TGTGCCAGCAGCCGCGAGCATGGGGCTCTCGAGCAGTACTTC
clone_size: -; v_call: TRBV9; j_call: TRBJ1-2; d_call: TRBD1; cdr3_aa: CASSVYPKETGKGYTF; cdr3_nt: TGTGCCAGCAGCGTATATCCAAAGGAGACAGGGAAGGGCTACACCTTC
clone_size: once; v_call: TRBV7-9; j_call: TRBJ1-2; d_call: -; cdr3_aa: CASSLAQGLNYGYTF; cdr3_nt: TGTGCCAGCAGCTTAGCTCAGGGCCTTAACTATGGCTACACCTTC
clone_size: -; v_call: TRBV19; j_call: TRBJ1-3; d_call: -; cdr3_aa: CASSLVRTSGNTIYF; cdr3_nt: TGTGCCAGTAGTCTCGTACGGACCTCTGGAAACACCATATATTTT
clone_size: -; v_call: TRBV7-2; j_call: TRBJ2-2; d_call: TRBD2; cdr3_aa: CASSLLAGVSTGELFF; cdr3_nt: TGTGCCAGCAGCTTATTGGCGGGAGTGAGTACCGGGGAGCTGTTTTTT
clone_size: -; v_call: TRBV15; j_call: TRBJ1-4; d_call: -; cdr3_aa: CATSRDGSGATNEKLFF; cdr3_nt: TGTGCCACCAGCAGAGATGGGTCGGGGGCAACTAATGAAAAACTGTTTTTT
clone_size: -; v_call: TRBV9; j_call: TRBJ2-1; d_call: -; cdr3_aa: CASSVATKDSVYNEQFF; cdr3_nt: TGTGCCAGCAGCGTAGCTACTAAGGACTCGGTATACAATGAGCAGTTCTTC
clone_size: -; v_call: TRBV7-2; j_call: TRBJ2-1; d_call: -; cdr3_aa: CASSSRIGLGNEQFF; cdr3_nt: TGTGCCAGCAGCTCTAGGATCGGGTTGGGCAATGAGCAGTTCTTC
clone_size: -; v_call: TRBV7-2; j_call: TRBJ1-6; d_call: -; cdr3_aa: CASSLWGRDNSPLHF; cdr3_nt: TGTGCCAGCAGCTTATGGGGGCGGGATAATTCACCCCTCCACTTT
clone_size: -; v_call: TRBV28; j_call: TRBJ1-2; d_call: -; cdr3_aa: CASSLYGQNYGYTF; cdr3_nt: TGTGCCAGCAGTTTATATGGACAGAACTATGGCTACACCTTC
clone_size: once; v_call: TRBV2; j_call: TRBJ1-2; d_call: -; cdr3_aa: CASTQSGFGYTF; cdr3_nt: TGTGCCAGCACTCAGAGTGGGTTTGGCTACACCTTC
clone_size: -; v_call: TRBV5-1; j_call: TRBJ2-1; d_call: TRBD1; cdr3_aa: CASSSGQGSYNEQFF; cdr3_nt: TGCGCCAGCAGCTCGGGACAGGGATCCTACAATGAGCAGTTCTTC
clone_size: -; v_call: TRBV4-1; j_call: TRBJ2-6; d_call: -; cdr3_aa: CASSLNWGSPGANVLTF; cdr3_nt: TGCGCCAGCAGCCTCAACTGGGGGAGCCCTGGGGCCAACGTCCTGACTTTC
clone_size: -; v_call: TRBV5-5; j_call: TRBJ2-7; d_call: -; cdr3_aa: CASSLDRANEQYF; cdr3_nt: TGTGCCAGCAGCTTGGACAGGGCTAACGAGCAGTACTTC
clone_size: -; v_call: TRBV18; j_call: TRBJ2-7; d_call: -; cdr3_aa: CASSARDEQYF; cdr3_nt: TGTGCCAGCTCCGCTAGGGACGAGCAGTACTTC
clone_size: -; v_call: TRBV10-3; j_call: TRBJ1-1; d_call: TRBD1; cdr3_aa: CAITVSGQGARENTEAFF; cdr3_nt: TGTGCCATCACCGTTTCGGGACAGGGGGCGAGGGAGAACACTGAAGCTTTCTTT
clone_size: -; v_call: TRBV5-1; j_call: TRBJ1-2; d_call: TRBD1; cdr3_aa: CASTRQGNYGYTF; cdr3_nt: TGCGCCAGCACACGACAGGGAAACTATGGCTACACCTTC
clone_size: -; v_call: TRBV10-3; j_call: TRBJ2-3; d_call: -; cdr3_aa: CAISESESGLATDTQYF; cdr3_nt: TGTGCCATCAGTGAGTCAGAGAGCGGGTTGGCCACAGATACGCAGTATTTT
clone_size: once; v_call: TRBV5-6; j_call: TRBJ2-2; d_call: -; cdr3_aa: CASSLGPSRYTGELFF; cdr3_nt: TGTGCCAGCAGCTTGGGGCCTAGCCGATACACCGGGGAGCTGTTTTTT
clone_size: -; v_call: TRBV7-9; j_call: TRBJ1-2; d_call: -; cdr3_aa: CASSLGLGSYGYTF; cdr3_nt: TGTGCCAGCAGCTTGGGGTTGGGTAGCTATGGCTACACCTTC
clone_size: -; v_call: TRBV19; j_call: TRBJ1-1; d_call: -; cdr3_aa: CASSIVTGRTEAFF; cdr3_nt: TGTGCCAGTAGTATAGTCACGGGACGTACTGAAGCTTTCTTT
clone_size: -; v_call: TRBV5-4; j_call: TRBJ1-1; d_call: -; cdr3_aa: CASSSVQTPNTEAFF; cdr3_nt: TGTGCCAGCAGCTCGGTTCAGACACCGAACACTGAAGCTTTCTTT
clone_size: once; v_call: TRBV28; j_call: TRBJ1-2; d_call: TRBD1; cdr3_aa: CASSLTGGYRYTF; cdr3_nt: TGTGCCAGCAGCCTGACAGGGGGTTATCGCTACACCTTC
clone_size: -; v_call: TRBV11-2; j_call: TRBJ2-1; d_call: -; cdr3_aa: CASSLNLGGAEVNEQFF; cdr3_nt: TGTGCCAGCAGCCTAAACCTTGGGGGGGCCGAGGTCAATGAGCAGTTCTTC
clone_size: -; v_call: TRBV13; j_call: TRBJ2-2; d_call: -; cdr3_aa: CASSERGTGELFF; cdr3_nt: TGTGCCAGCAGCGAACGGGGCACCGGGGAGCTGTTTTTT
clone_size: -; v_call: TRBV2; j_call: TRBJ1-2; d_call: -; cdr3_aa: CASRVNRGGYTF; cdr3_nt: TGTGCCAGCAGGGTTAATAGGGGTGGCTACACCTTC
clone_size: few; v_call: TRBV4-2; j_call: TRBJ2-1; d_call: -; cdr3_aa: CASSTTLRRGVDEQFF; cdr3_nt: TGTGCCAGCAGTACAACTCTACGGAGGGGAGTGGATGAGCAGTTCTTC
clone_size: -; v_call: TRBV6-5; j_call: TRBJ1-5; d_call: -; cdr3_aa: CASSRLRENQPQHF; cdr3_nt: TGTGCCAGCAGTAGGTTGAGAGAGAATCAGCCCCAGCATTTT
clone_size: -; v_call: TRBV5-1; j_call: TRBJ2-7; d_call: TRBD1; cdr3_aa: CASSLTGGEQYF; cdr3_nt: TGCGCCAGCAGCTTGACAGGGGGCGAGCAGTACTTC
clone_size: -; v_call: TRBV5-1; j_call: TRBJ1-2; d_call: TRBD1; cdr3_aa: CASSLAARGPKGYTF; cdr3_nt: TGCGCCAGCAGCTTGGCCGCCAGGGGGCCTAAAGGCTACACCTTC
clone_size: -; v_call: TRBV5-4; j_call: TRBJ1-1; d_call: TRBD1; cdr3_aa: CASSLDRGQAFF; cdr3_nt: TGTGCCAGCAGCCTGGACAGGGGCCAAGCTTTCTTT
clone_size: -; v_call: TRBV19; j_call: TRBJ1-2; d_call: TRBD1; cdr3_aa: CASNEQGAVGYGYTF; cdr3_nt: TGTGCCAGTAACGAACAGGGGGCCGTGGGCTATGGCTACACCTTC
clone_size: -; v_call: TRBV28; j_call: TRBJ1-4; d_call: TRBD1; cdr3_aa: CASYPRRDRGREKLFF; cdr3_nt: TGTGCCAGCTACCCCCGCCGGGACAGGGGCCGGGAAAAACTGTTTTTT
clone_size: -; v_call: TRBV10-2; j_call: TRBJ1-3; d_call: -; cdr3_aa: CASSDYVFNTIYF; cdr3_nt: TGCGCCAGCAGTGATTACGTTTTCAACACCATATATTTT
clone_size: -; v_call: TRBV7-8; j_call: TRBJ1-5; d_call: -; cdr3_aa: CASSLDGLSNQPQHF; cdr3_nt: TGTGCCAGCAGCTTAGACGGCTTGAGCAATCAGCCCCAGCATTTT
clone_size: once; v_call: TRBV7-9; j_call: TRBJ1-2; d_call: TRBD1; cdr3_aa: CASSIGTAPNYGYTF; cdr3_nt: TGTGCCAGCAGCATCGGGACAGCCCCGAACTATGGCTACACCTTC
clone_size: -; v_call: TRBV5-4; j_call: TRBJ2-1; d_call: -; cdr3_aa: CASSFNEGKQFF; cdr3_nt: TGTGCCAGCAGCTTTAACGAGGGCAAGCAGTTCTTC
clone_size: once; v_call: TRBV4-2; j_call: TRBJ2-2; d_call: TRBD2; cdr3_aa: CATQGEVAGDHTGELFF; cdr3_nt: TGTGCCACCCAAGGGGAGGTAGCGGGGGACCACACCGGGGAGCTGTTTTTT
clone_size: once; v_call: TRBV10-3; j_call: TRBJ2-3; d_call: TRBD1; cdr3_aa: CAISESTRTGNTDTQYF; cdr3_nt: TGTGCCATCAGTGAGTCGACTCGGACAGGGAACACAGATACGCAGTATTTT